This TCR beta chain came from a study of blood T cell repertoires in COVID-19. Looked up from germline, CDR1 is SGHAT and CDR2 is FQNNGV. The V and J ends lost 5 bases and 10 bases, in that order; junction bases with no gene match: 9. This CDR3 is built from 13 residues. Sequenced by immunoSEQ multiplex PCR; TCRdb stores in-frame clones only, minus some. Of roughly 70,000 clones in the sample, about 82% were seen once. Source material: peripheral blood. This chain links TRBV11-2 with TRBJ1-1, with 8 bases fitting TRBD1. The TCR was taken from an elderly woman with active or convalescent COVID-19. The CDR3 coding sequence is TGTGCCAGCAGCACCGACAGGGGAAGGGCAGCTTTCTTT. As protein: CASSTDRGRAAFF.